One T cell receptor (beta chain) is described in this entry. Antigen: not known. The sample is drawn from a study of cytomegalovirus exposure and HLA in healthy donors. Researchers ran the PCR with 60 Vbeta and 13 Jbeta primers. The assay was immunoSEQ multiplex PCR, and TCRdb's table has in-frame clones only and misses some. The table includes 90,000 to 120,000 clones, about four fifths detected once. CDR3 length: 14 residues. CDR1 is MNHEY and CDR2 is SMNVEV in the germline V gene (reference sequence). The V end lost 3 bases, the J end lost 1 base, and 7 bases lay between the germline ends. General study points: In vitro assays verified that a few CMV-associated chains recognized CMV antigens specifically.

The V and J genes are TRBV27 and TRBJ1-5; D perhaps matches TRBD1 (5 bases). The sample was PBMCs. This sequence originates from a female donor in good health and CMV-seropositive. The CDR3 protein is CASSFDRSNQPQHF. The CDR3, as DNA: TGTGCCAGCAGTTTCGACAGAAGCAATCAGCCCCAGCATTTT.